The 25 T cell receptor beta chains below all came from one sample that was sequenced in a study of shared clonotypes between healthy human individuals. TCRdb keeps only in-frame clones here, not all; method: immunoSEQ multiplex PCR. The repertoire holds more than 2 million clones, around 95% seen once, with 0.13% in the top ten. The sample taken for sequencing was naive CD4+ T cells sorted from blood. Subset indicated: CD45RA+ positively selected. The source of these receptors is a man aged 18 to 29 in good health.

Remarks on this clone: Other nucleotide sequences from this sample produce the same CDR3. This chain uses TRBV2 with TRBJ2-2; 10 nucleotides match TRBD2. Germline CDR1 and CDR2: SNHLY and FYNNEI. The V gene end was trimmed by 6 bases and the J gene end by 6 bases; junction bases not matched to a gene: 1. The length of the CDR3 is 13 residues. In DNA form, the CDR3 reads TGTGCCAGCAGCGGGACTAGCGCCGGGGAGCTGTTTTTT. Residues: CASSGTSAGELFF.

The genes are TRBV6-5 and TRBJ2-5; 12 bases map to TRBD2. The germline V gene encodes CDR1 MNHEY and CDR2 SVGAGI. With V trimmed by 4 bases and J by 5 bases, 5 bases remained unmatched. The CDR3 runs 15 residues. The CDR3 DNA is TGTGCCAGCAGTTCCCGGACTAGCGGGATGGAGACCCAGTACTTC. The encoded protein is CASSSRTSGMETQYF.

Notes on this clone: The same CDR3 can be traced to other DNA sequences in this sample. The chain uses TRBV5-1 and TRBJ2-7; D is unclear. There are 14 residues in the CDR3. Trimming took off 0 bases at V and 0 bases at J, with 7 bases between the two ends. Germline loops: CDR1 SGHRS, CDR2 YFSETQ. CDR3 in amino acids: CASSLGISSYEQYF. The CDR3 coding sequence is TGCGCCAGCAGCTTGGGCATTAGCTCCTACGAGCAGTACTTC.

J is TRBJ1-5 and V is TRBV19, with 7 bases identical to TRBD1. The CDR3 length is 14 residues. Trimming removed 4 bases from V and 7 bases from J; junction bases left unmatched: 7. Germline-derived CDR1 and CDR2 are LNHDA and SQIVND (reference sequence). CDR3 DNA: TGTGCCAGTAGTAGGGAGGGGGCCAAACAGCCCCAGCATTTT. Its translation: CASSREGAKQPQHF.

The chain employs TRBV7-9 and TRBJ2-1; the D is unclear. Between the trimmed V and J ends, which lost 1 base and 8 bases, there was a span of 15 bases. The CDR3 covers 15 residues. Germline CDR1 and CDR2: SEHNR and FQNEAQ (reference sequence). The CDR3 DNA is TGTGCCAGCAGCTTAGGAAGTACCCGATCCGATGAGCAGTTCTTC. Its protein is CASSLGSTRSDEQFF.

This clone was seen just once. The V gene is TRBV27, the J gene TRBJ1-2; D gene ambiguous. Between the trimmed V and J ends, which lost 2 bases and 4 bases, there was a span of 8 bases. CDR3 size: 13 residues. Per germline, CDR1 MNHEY and CDR2 SMNVEV (reference sequence). The CDR3 is CASSLKAFYGYTF. As DNA, the CDR3 is TGTGCCAGCAGTTTAAAGGCCTTCTATGGCTACACCTTC.

The chain uses TRBV7-8 and TRBJ1-5; 11 bases fit TRBD1. This CDR3 is 15 amino acids long. Germline V gene lookup returns CDR1 SGHVS and CDR2 FQNEAQ. The V segment lost 5 bases and the J segment 6 bases; nucleotides outside the gene matches: 6. CDR3 sequence (DNA): TGTGCCAGCAGCACCTTCGGACAGGGGGCTCAGCCCCAGCATTTT. Translating it yields CASSTFGQGAQPQHF.

The V and J genes are TRBV2 and TRBJ2-1, with D tentatively TRBD2 (7 bases). This CDR3 spans 14 amino acids. The germline gives CDR1 SNHLY, CDR2 FYNNEI. The CDR3 DNA reads TGTGCGACCAAGGGGGGGGAGTCCTACAATGAGCAGTTCTTC. Protein product: CATKGGESYNEQFF.

About this clone itself: The identical CDR3 is also encoded by other nucleotide sequences in the sample. This chain connects TRBV2 to TRBJ1-2, with D maybe TRBD1 (6 bases). The V end was cut by 1 base, the J end by 5 bases, with 8 bases between. In germline, CDR1 is SNHLY, CDR2 FYNNEI. The CDR3 extends over 13 amino acids. CDR3 amino acids: CASSEEGGYGYTF. CDR3 nucleotide sequence: TGTGCCAGCAGTGAAGAGGGGGGATATGGCTACACCTTC.

The gene calls are TRBV4-3 and TRBJ1-1; TRBD1 is a possible D gene (5 bases). Germline V gene lookup returns CDR1 LGHNA and CDR2 YSLEER. The V end was cut by 1 base, the J end by 1 base, with 10 bases between. The CDR3 totals 15 residues. The CDR3 bases are TGCGCCAGCAGCCAAGCCAGGGAACGGAACACTGAAGCTTTCTTT. Residues: CASSQARERNTEAFF.

The gene calls are TRBV7-2 and TRBJ2-6; unclear D gene. Germline V CDR1 and CDR2: SGHTA, FQGNSA. Trimming pared 2 bases from V and 2 bases from J, leaving 7 bases between. The CDR3 has 15 residues. This chain's CDR3 is CASSLYPPGANVLTF. CDR3 nucleotide sequence: TGTGCCAGCAGCTTATACCCCCCTGGGGCCAACGTCCTGACTTTC.

The V gene is TRBV4-1, the J gene TRBJ2-3; 14 bases are a match to TRBD2. Germline CDR1 MGHRA, CDR2 YSYEKL. The CDR3 covers 17 residues. With 4 bases clipped from V and 3 bases from J, the junction kept 6 bases outside the gene matches. The CDR3: CASSPKRTSGRTDTQYF. CDR3 nucleotide sequence: TGCGCCAGCAGCCCGAAAAGGACTAGCGGGAGGACAGATACGCAGTATTTT.

This rearrangement joins TRBV5-1 to TRBJ2-1; D is uncertain. The CDR3 is 14 residues long. Germline loops: CDR1 SGHRS, CDR2 YFSETQ. Trimming took off 0 bases at V and 2 bases at J, with 6 bases between the two ends. The CDR3 reads CASSLGFAYNEQFF. The CDR3 DNA sequence: TGCGCCAGCAGCTTGGGGTTCGCCTACAATGAGCAGTTCTTC.

The chain combines TRBV11-2 with TRBJ1-1, with no clear D. Per the germline V gene, CDR1 is SGHAT and CDR2 is FQNNGV. The length of the CDR3 is 15 residues. Deletions cut 0 bases from V and 4 bases from J, with 12 bases between. The CDR3 loop is CASSLDFMRVTEAFF. The CDR3 DNA reads TGTGCCAGCAGCTTAGATTTTATGCGGGTCACTGAAGCTTTCTTT.

The chain uses TRBV28 and TRBJ1-4, with 9 bases matching TRBD1. This CDR3 has 14 residues. Germline trimming cut 5 bases from V and 7 bases from J; bases unmatched to any gene: 5. The germline V gene has CDR1 MDHEN and CDR2 SYDVKM. The CDR3 here is CASSGQGFFEKLFF. The CDR3 nucleotides are TGTGCCAGCAGTGGACAGGGGTTTTTTGAAAAACTGTTTTTT.

J is TRBJ2-1 and V is TRBV5-1, with 7 positions matching TRBD1. CDR1 is SGHRS, CDR2 YFSETQ, per germline. The CDR3 has 17 residues. V gave up 2 bases and J gave up 1 base; unmatched junction bases: 9. In nucleotides, the CDR3 is TGCGCCAGCAGCTTCCTCATGACAGGGACGTCCTACAATGAGCAGTTCTTC. It yields the protein CASSFLMTGTSYNEQFF.

V and J are TRBV10-3 and TRBJ2-7, with 7 bases lining up with TRBD1. Germline CDR1 and CDR2: ENHRY and SYGVKD. J was trimmed by 6 bases and V by 7 bases; bases with no gene match: 12. CDR3 length: 14 residues. The CDR3 loop reads CAIKGRDSFAEQYF. CDR3 bases: TGTGCCATCAAAGGCCGGGACAGTTTCGCCGAGCAGTACTTC.

The chain is built from TRBV4-3 and TRBJ2-5, with a possible D match to TRBD2 (5 bases). The J call may be incorrect, as the DNA end agrees better with TRBJ2-7. The CDR3 has 14 amino acids. In germline, CDR1 is LGHNA, CDR2 YSLEER. As DNA, the CDR3 is TGCGCCAGCAGCCAAGAACTAGGGAGATACGAGCAGTACTTC. This gives the protein CASSQELGRYEQYF.

The genes are TRBV18 and TRBJ1-3; TRBD1 matches 8 bases. The V and J ends lost 4 bases and 2 bases, in that order; junction bases with no gene match: 4. This CDR3 has 15 amino acids. The germline CDR1 and CDR2 sequences are KGHSH and LQKENI. Here the CDR3 DNA reads TGTGCCAGCTCACTTGACAGGGGCCCTGGAAACACCATATATTTT. Protein sequence: CASSLDRGPGNTIYF.

V and J are TRBV27 and TRBJ2-1, with D unclear. Trimming stripped 3 bases from V and 2 bases from J, with 8 bases between. This CDR3 contains 14 residues. Germline CDR1 reads MNHEY; CDR2 reads SMNVEV (reference sequence). CDR3 amino acids: CASSLGITYNEQFF. CDR3 nucleotide sequence: TGTGCCAGCAGTTTGGGAATTACCTACAATGAGCAGTTCTTC.

The V gene is TRBV4-1, the J gene TRBJ2-7, with 8 bases lining up with TRBD1. The germline V gene has CDR1 MGHRA and CDR2 YSYEKL. The CDR3 is made up of 14 amino acids. J gave up 5 bases and V 4 bases, and 7 bases lay outside the gene matches. CDR3 region: CASSRPGQGDEQYF. The CDR3 region has the DNA TGCGCCAGCAGCCGACCCGGACAGGGCGACGAGCAGTACTTC.

The chain joins TRBV10-1 to TRBJ1-5, with D possibly TRBD1 on 5 matching bases. The CDR3 spans 14 residues. Looked up from germline, CDR1 is WNHNN and CDR2 is SYGVQD (reference sequence). Trimming stripped 5 bases from V and 5 bases from J, with 13 bases between. DNA of the CDR3: TGCGCCAGCAGTCAAGGGGCCCGGGATCAGCCCCAGCATTTT. This codes for CASSQGARDQPQHF.

This sequence joins TRBV27 and TRBJ2-7, with 9 positions matching TRBD2. Germline CDR1 is MNHEY and CDR2 is SMNVEV (reference sequence). J was trimmed by 3 bases and V by 5 bases; bases with no gene match: 17. The CDR3 length is 18 residues. The CDR3 nucleotides are TGTGCCAGCAGTGCCGGGACTAGCAAGGCGTGGGGATACTACGAGCAGTACTTC. It yields the protein CASSAGTSKAWGYYEQYF.

This chain connects TRBV27 to TRBJ2-7; D is tentatively TRBD1 or TRBD2 (5 bases each). The CDR3 has 14 amino acids. Germline CDR1 MNHEY, CDR2 SMNVEV (reference sequence). V gave up 0 bases and J gave up 5 bases, with 11 bases separating them. In nucleotides, the CDR3 is TGTGCCAGCAGTTTATCTGGGACCAAGGACGAGCAGTACTTC. Its translation: CASSLSGTKDEQYF.

The chain combines TRBV5-1 with TRBJ2-4, with 7 bases lining up with TRBD1. There are 17 residues in the CDR3. Unmatched junction bases numbered 10, after V lost 4 bases and J lost 0 bases. Germline V gives CDR1 SGHRS, CDR2 YFSETQ. CDR3 loop: CASSLTGTLEAKNIQYF. The CDR3 DNA reads as TGCGCCAGCAGCCTGACAGGGACCCTAGAAGCCAAAAACATTCAGTACTTC.